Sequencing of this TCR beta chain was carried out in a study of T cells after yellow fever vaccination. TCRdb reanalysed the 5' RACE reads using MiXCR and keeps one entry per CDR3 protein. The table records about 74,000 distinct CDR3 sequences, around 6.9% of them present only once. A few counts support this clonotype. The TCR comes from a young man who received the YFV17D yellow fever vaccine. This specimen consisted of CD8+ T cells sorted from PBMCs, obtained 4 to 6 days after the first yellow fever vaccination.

The CDR3 here is CASSLTSMNIQYF. As DNA, the CDR3 is TGTGCCAGCAGCCTTACTAGCATGAACATTCAGTACTTC. This chain links TRBV7-6 with TRBJ2-4; TRBD2 is a possible D gene (6 bases). This CDR3 has 13 amino acids. V lost 5 bases and J lost 7, with 12 bases in between. Germline values: CDR1 SGHVS, CDR2 FNYEAQ.